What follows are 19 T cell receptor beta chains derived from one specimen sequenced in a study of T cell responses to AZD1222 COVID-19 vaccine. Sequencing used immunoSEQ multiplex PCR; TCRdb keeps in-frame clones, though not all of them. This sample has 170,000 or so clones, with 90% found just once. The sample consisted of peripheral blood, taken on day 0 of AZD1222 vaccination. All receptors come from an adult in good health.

This CDR3 is CASRGGTDGYTF. CDR3 sequence (DNA): TGCGCCAGCAGAGGGGGAACCGATGGCTACACCTTC. The chain recombines TRBV5-1 with TRBJ1-2; possible D gene TRBD1, 6 bases. The V gene's germline CDR1 is SGHRS and CDR2 YFSETQ. This CDR3 comprises 12 residues. V was shortened by 5 bases and J by 6 bases, with 11 bases between the two germline ends.

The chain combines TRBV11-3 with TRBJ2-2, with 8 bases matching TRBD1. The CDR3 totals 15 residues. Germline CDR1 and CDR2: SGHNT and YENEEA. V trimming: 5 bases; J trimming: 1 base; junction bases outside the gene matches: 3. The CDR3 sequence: CASSTDRGNTGELFF. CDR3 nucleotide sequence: TGTGCCAGCAGCACCGACAGGGGGAACACCGGGGAGCTGTTTTTT.

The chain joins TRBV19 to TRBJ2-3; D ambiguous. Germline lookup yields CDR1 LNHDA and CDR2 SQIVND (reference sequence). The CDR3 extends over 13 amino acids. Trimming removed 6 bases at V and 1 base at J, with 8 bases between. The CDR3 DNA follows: TGTGCCAGTAGCCATCTGGGCACAGATACGCAGTATTTT. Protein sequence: CASSHLGTDTQYF.

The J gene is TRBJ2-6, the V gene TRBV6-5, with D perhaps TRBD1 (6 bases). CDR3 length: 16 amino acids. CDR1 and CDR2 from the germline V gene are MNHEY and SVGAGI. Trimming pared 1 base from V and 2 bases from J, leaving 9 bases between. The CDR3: CASSYLGAAGANVLTF. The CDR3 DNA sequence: TGTGCCAGCAGTTACTTGGGGGCAGCTGGGGCCAACGTCCTGACTTTC.

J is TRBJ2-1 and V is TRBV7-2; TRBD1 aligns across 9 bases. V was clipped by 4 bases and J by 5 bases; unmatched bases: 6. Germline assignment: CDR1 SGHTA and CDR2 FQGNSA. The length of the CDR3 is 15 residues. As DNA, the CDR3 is TGTGCCAGCAGCTCGGGACAGGGAGCGCACAATGAGCAGTTCTTC. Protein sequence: CASSSGQGAHNEQFF.

CDR3 coding DNA: TGTGCCAGCAGCTTGGGGGAGGGAGGGGCACCGAACACTGAAGCTTTCTTT. Translation gives CASSLGEGGAPNTEAFF. The chain recombines TRBV5-4 with TRBJ1-1; the D gene is possibly TRBD1 (5 bases). The CDR3 contains 17 residues. In germline, CDR1 is SGHNT, CDR2 YYREEE (reference sequence). Trimming took off 0 bases at V and 1 base at J, with 16 bases between the two ends.

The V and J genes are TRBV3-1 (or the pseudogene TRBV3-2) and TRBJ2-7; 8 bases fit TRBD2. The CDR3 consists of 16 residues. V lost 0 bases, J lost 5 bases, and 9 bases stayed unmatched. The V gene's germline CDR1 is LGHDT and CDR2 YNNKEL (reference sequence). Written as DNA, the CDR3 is TGTGCCAGCAGCCAAGATTGGCGGGGGGCCGCGAACGAGCAGTACTTC. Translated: CASSQDWRGAANEQYF.

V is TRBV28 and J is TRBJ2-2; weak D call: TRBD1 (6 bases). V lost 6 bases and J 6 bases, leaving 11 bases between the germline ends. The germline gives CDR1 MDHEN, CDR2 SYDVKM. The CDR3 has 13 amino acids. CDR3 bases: TGTGCCAGCAGCGACAGGAGGCCCGGGGAGCTGTTTTTT. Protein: CASSDRRPGELFF.

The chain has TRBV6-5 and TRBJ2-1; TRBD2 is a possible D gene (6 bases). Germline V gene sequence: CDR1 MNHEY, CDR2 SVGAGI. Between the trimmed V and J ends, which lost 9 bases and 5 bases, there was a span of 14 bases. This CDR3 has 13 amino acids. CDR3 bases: TGTGCCAGTATTAACGGGGGTAACAATGAGCAGTTCTTC. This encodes CASINGGNNEQFF.

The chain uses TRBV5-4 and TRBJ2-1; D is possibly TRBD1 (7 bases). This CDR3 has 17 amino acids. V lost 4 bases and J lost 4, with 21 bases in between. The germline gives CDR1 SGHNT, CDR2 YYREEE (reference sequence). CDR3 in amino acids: CASSLMTGRRTYNEQFF. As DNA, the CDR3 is TGTGCCAGCAGCCTAATGACAGGGAGGCGGACTTACAATGAGCAGTTCTTC.

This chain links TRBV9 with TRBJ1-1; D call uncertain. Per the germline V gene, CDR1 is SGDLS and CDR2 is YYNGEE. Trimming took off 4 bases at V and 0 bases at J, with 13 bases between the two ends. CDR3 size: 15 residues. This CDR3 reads CASSPLGSMNTEAFF. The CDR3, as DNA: TGTGCCAGCAGCCCCTTGGGAAGCATGAACACTGAAGCTTTCTTT.

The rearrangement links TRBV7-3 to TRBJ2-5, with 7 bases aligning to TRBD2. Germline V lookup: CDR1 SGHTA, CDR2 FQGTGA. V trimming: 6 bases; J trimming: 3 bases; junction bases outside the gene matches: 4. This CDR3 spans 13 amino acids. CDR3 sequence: CASSSAGKETQYF. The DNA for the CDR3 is TGTGCCAGCAGTTCAGCGGGGAAAGAGACCCAGTACTTC.

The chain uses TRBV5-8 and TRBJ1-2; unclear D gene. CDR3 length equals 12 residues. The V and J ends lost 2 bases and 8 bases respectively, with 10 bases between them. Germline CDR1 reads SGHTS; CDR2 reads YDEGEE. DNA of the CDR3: TGTGCCAGCAGCTTAATTCTTGGAGGCTACACCTTC. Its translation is CASSLILGGYTF.

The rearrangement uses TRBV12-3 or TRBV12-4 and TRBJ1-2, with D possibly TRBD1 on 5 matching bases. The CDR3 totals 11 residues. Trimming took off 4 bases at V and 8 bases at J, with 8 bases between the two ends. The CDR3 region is CASSSRGGYTF. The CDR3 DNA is TGTGCCAGCAGTTCGCGGGGCGGCTACACCTTC.

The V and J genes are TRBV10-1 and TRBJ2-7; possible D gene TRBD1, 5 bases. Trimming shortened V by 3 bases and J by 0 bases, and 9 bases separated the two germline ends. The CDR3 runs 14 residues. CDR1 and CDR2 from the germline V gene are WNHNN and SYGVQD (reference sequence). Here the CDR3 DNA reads TGCGCCAGCAGTGATCTGGGGCGCTCCTACGAGCAGTACTTC. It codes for CASSDLGRSYEQYF.

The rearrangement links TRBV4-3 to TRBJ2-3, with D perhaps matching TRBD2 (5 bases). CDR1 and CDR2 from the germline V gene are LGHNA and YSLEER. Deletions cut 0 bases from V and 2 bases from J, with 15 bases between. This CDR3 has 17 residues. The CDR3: CASSQDQRTLTTDTQYF. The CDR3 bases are TGCGCCAGCAGCCAAGATCAAAGGACTCTTACCACAGATACGCAGTATTTT.

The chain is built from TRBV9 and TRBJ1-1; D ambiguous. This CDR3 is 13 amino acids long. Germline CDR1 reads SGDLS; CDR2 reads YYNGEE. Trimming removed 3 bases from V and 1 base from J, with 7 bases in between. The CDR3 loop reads CASSGNRNTEAFF. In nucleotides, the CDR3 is TGTGCCAGCAGCGGGAACAGGAACACTGAAGCTTTCTTT.

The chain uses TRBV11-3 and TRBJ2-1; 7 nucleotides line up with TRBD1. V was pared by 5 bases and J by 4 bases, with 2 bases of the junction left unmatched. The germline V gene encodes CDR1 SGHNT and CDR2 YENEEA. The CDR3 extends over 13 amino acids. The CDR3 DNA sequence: TGTGCCAGCAGCCGGGACAGTTACAATGAGCAGTTCTTC. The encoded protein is CASSRDSYNEQFF.

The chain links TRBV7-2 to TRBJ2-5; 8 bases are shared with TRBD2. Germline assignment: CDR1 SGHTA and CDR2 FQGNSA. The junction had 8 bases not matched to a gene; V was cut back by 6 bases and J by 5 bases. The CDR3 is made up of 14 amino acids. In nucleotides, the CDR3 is TGTGCCAGCAGAACCGGGACTAGTGTCGAGACCCAGTACTTC. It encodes CASRTGTSVETQYF.